This T cell receptor beta chain comes out of a study of blood T cell repertoires in COVID-19. The CDR3 spans 15 residues. From germline, CDR1 is SGHKS and CDR2 YYEKEE (reference sequence). The V gene end was trimmed by 3 bases and the J gene end by 4 bases; junction bases not matched to a gene: 3. Assay: immunoSEQ multiplex PCR; the TCRdb copy retains only in-frame clones and omits some. Counted here are under 300,000 clones, around 86% occurring once; the ten biggest clones make up 1.5% to 2%. The source is a woman in her thirties or forties who had recovered from COVID-19. The sequencing input was PBMCs or T cells enriched from blood (not recorded which). The genes are TRBV5-5 and TRBJ1-6, with 8 bases fitting TRBD1. The CDR3 DNA follows: TGTGCCAGCAGCTCCGGGACAGGTTATAATTCACCCCTCCACTTT. Its translation: CASSSGTGYNSPLHF.